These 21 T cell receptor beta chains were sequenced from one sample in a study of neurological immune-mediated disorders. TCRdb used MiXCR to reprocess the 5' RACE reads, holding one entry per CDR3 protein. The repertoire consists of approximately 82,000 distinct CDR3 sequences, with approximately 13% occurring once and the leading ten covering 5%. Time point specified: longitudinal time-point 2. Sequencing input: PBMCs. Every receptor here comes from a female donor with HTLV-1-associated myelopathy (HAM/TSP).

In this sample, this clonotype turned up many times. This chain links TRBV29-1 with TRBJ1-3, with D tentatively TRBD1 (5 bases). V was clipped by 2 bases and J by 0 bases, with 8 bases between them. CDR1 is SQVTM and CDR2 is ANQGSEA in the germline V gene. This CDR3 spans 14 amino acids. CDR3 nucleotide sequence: TGCAGCGTTGAAAAAACAGGCTCTGGAAACACCATATATTTT. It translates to CSVEKTGSGNTIYF.

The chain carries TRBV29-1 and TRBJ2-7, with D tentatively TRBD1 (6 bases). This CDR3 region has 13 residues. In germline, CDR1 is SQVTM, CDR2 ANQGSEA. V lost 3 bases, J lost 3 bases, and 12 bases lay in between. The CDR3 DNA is TGCAGCGTTGATACAGGGTGGGGCTACGAGCAGTACTTC. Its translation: CSVDTGWGYEQYF.

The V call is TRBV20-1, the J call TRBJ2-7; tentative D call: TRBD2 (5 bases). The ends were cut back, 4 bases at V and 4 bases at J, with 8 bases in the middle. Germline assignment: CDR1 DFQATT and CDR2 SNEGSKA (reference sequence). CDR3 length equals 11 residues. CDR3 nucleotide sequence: TGCAGTGCTACTTTAGCGTACGAGCAGTACTTC. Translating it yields CSATLAYEQYF.

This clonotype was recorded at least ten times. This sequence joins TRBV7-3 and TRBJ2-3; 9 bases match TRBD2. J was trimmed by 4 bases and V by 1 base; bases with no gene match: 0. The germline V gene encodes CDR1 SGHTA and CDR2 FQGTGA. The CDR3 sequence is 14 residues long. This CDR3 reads CASSLSGGADTQYF. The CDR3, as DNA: TGTGCCAGCAGCTTAAGCGGGGGGGCAGATACGCAGTATTTT.

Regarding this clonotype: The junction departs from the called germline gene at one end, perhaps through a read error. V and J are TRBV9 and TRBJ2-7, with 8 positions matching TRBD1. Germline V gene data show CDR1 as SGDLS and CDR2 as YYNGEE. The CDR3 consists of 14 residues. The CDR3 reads CASSVSTGVYDQYF. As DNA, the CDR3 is TGTGCCAGCAGCGTTTCGACAGGGGTGTACGATCAGTACTTC.

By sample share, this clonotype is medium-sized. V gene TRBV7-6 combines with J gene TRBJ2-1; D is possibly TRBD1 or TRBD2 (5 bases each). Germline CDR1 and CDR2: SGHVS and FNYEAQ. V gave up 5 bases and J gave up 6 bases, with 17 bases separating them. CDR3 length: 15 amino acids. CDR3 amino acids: CASSPGTQTFNEQFF. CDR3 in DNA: TGTGCCAGCAGCCCCGGGACCCAGACGTTCAATGAGCAGTTCTTC.

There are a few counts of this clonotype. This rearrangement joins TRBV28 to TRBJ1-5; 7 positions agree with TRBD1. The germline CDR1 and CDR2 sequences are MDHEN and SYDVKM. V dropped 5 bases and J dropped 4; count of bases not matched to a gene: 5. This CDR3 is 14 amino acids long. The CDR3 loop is CASSPLQGNQPQHF. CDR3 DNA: TGTGCCAGCAGTCCTCTACAGGGGAATCAGCCCCAGCATTTT.

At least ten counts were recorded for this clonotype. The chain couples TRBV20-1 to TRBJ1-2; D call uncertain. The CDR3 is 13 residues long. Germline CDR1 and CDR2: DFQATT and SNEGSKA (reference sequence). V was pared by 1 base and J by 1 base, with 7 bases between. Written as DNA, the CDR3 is TGCAGTGCTAGAGCGGGAGTTAACTATGGCTACACCTTC. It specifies CSARAGVNYGYTF.

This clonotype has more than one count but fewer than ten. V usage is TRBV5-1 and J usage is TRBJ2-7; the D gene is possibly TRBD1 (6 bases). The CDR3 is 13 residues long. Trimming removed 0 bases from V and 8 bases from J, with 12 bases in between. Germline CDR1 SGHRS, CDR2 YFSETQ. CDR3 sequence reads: CASSLDRDGQQYF. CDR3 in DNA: TGCGCCAGCAGCTTGGACAGGGACGGGCAGCAGTACTTC.

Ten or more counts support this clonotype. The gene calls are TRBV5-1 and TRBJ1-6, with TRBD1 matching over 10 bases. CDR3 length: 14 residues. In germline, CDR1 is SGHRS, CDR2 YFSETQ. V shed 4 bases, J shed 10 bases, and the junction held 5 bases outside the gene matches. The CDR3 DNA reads TGCGCCAGCAGCCCAGGACAGGGGGGATCACCCCTCCACTTT. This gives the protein CASSPGQGGSPLHF.

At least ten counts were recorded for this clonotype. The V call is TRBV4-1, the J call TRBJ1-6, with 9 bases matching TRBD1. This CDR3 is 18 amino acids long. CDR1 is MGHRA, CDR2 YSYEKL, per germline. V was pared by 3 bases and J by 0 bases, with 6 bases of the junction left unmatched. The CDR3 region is CASSHRDRESSYNSPLHF. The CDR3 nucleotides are TGCGCCAGCAGCCATCGGGACAGGGAGAGCTCCTATAATTCACCCCTCCACTTT.

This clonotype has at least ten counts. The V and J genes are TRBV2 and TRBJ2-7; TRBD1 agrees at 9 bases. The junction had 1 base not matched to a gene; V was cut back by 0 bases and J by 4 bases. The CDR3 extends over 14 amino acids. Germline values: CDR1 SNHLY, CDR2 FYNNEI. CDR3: CASSEAGQGYEQYF. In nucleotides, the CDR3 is TGTGCCAGCAGTGAAGCGGGACAGGGTTACGAGCAGTACTTC.

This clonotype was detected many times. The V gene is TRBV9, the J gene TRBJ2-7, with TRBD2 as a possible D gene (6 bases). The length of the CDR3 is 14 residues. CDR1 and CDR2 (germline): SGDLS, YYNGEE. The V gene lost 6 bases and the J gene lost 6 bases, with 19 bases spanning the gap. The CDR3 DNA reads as TGTGCCAGCAAAAAGACAGCCATGGAGGGCGAGCAGTACTTC. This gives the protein CASKKTAMEGEQYF. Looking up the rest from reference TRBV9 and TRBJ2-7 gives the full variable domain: DSGVTQTPKHLITATGQRVTLRCSPRSGDLSVYWYQQSLDQGLQFLIQYYNGEERAKGNILERFSAQQFPDLHSELNLSSLELGDSALYFCASKKTAMEGEQYFGPGTRLTVT.

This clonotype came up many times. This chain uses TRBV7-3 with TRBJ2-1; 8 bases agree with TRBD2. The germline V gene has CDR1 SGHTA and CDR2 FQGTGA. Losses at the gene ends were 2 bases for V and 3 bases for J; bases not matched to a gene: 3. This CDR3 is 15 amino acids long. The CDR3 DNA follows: TGTGCCAGCAGCTTAGCCAGCGGGGGCTACAATGAGCAGTTCTTC. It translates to CASSLASGGYNEQFF.

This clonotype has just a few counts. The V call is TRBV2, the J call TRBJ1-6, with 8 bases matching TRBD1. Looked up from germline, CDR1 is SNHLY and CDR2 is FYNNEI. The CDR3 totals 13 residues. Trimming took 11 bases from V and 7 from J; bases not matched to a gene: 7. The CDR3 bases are TGTGCCGTAAGAAGACAGGGGAATTCACCCCTCCACTTT. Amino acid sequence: CAVRRQGNSPLHF.

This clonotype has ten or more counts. In nucleotides, the CDR3 is TGTGCCAGCAGCTGGGGGACAGGGGCCCACGAGCAGTACTTC. This encodes CASSWGTGAHEQYF. The chain couples TRBV5-5 to TRBJ2-7, with 10 bases aligning to TRBD1. There are 14 residues in the CDR3. Germline V gene data show CDR1 as SGHKS and CDR2 as YYEKEE (reference sequence). V lost 3 bases and J lost 5; bases outside the gene matches: 5.

CDR3 region: CASSRGMTDRSYNSPLHF. The CDR3 nucleotides read TGTGCCAGCAGTCGGGGGATGACAGATAGATCCTATAATTCACCCCTCCACTTT. J is TRBJ1-6 and V is TRBV6-1, with a weak D call TRBD1 (5 bases). V lost 5 bases to trimming and J lost 1 base, with 18 bases between them. This CDR3 comprises 18 residues. Germline CDR1 is MNHNS and CDR2 is SASEGT.

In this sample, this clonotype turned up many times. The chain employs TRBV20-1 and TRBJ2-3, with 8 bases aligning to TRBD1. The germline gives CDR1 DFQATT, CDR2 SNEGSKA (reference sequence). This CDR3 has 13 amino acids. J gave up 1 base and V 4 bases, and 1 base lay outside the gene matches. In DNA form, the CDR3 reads TGCAGTGCTAAGACAGGGGGCACAGATACGCAGTATTTT. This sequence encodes CSAKTGGTDTQYF.

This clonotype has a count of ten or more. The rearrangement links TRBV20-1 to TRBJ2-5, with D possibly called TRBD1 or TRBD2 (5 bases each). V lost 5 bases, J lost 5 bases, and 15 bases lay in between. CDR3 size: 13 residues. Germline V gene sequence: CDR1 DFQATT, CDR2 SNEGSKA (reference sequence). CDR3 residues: CSASRDPRETQYF. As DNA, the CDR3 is TGCAGTGCTTCCCGGGACCCGCGGGAGACCCAGTACTTC.

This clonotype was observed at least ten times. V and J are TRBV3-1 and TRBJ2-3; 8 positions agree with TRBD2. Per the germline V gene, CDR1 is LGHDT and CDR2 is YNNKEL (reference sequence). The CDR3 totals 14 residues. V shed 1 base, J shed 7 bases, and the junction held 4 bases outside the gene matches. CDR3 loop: CASSQAGGAYTQYF. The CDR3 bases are TGTGCCAGCAGCCAAGCCGGGGGGGCGTATACGCAGTATTTT.

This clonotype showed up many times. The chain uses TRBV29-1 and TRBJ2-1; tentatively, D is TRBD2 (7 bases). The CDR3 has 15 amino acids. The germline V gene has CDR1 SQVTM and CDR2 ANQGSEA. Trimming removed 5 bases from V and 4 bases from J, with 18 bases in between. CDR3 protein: CSVSRRGGAYNEQFF. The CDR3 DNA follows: TGCAGCGTTTCCCGTAGGGGGGGCGCTTACAATGAGCAGTTCTTC.